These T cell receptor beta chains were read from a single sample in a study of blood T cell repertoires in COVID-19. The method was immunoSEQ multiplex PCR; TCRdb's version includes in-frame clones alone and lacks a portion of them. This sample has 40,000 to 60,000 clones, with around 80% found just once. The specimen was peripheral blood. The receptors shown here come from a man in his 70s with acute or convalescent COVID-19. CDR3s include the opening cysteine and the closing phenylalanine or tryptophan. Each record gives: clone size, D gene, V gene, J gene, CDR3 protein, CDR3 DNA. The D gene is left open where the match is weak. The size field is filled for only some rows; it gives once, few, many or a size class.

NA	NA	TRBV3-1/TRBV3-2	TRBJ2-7	CASSQSAYEQYF	TGTGCCAGCAGCCAGTCAGCGTACGAGCAGTACTTC
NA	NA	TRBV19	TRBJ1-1	CASRPDGSSGGWNTEAFF	TGTGCCAGTAGACCAGATGGGAGCTCGGGGGGTTGGAACACTGAAGCTTTCTTT
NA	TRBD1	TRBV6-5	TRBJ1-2	CASSYDRGSYTF	TGTGCCAGCAGTTACGACAGGGGCAGCTACACCTTC
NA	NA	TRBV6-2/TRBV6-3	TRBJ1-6	CASSYGGQETAPLHF	TGTGCCAGCAGTTATGGGGGCCAAGAAACCGCACCCCTCCACTTT
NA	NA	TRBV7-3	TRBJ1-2	CASSPTGRNDGYTF	TGTGCCAGCAGCCCAACAGGGAGAAATGATGGCTACACCTTC
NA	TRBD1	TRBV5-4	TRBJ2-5	CASSRTGGGEETQYF	TGTGCCAGCAGCCGGACAGGGGGCGGTGAAGAGACCCAGTACTTC
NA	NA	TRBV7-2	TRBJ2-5	CASSLAGVPAQYF	TGTGCCAGCAGCTTAGCGGGAGTCCCGGCCCAGTACTTC
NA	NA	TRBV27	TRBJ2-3	CASSWQGFTDTQYF	TGTGCCAGCAGTTGGCAGGGTTTCACAGATACGCAGTATTTT
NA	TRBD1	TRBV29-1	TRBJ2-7	CSVRTGGFYEQYF	TGCAGCGTCAGGACAGGGGGCTTTTACGAGCAGTACTTC
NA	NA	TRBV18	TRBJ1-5	CASSPLGRDQPQHF	TGTGCCAGCTCACCACTGGGCCGAGATCAGCCCCAGCATTTT
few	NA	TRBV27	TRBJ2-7	CASGVDRSYEQYF	TGTGCCAGCGGCGTCGACAGATCCTACGAGCAGTACTTC
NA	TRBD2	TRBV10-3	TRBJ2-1	CAISVERGVYNEQFF	TGTGCCATCAGTGTGGAGCGGGGGGTTTACAATGAGCAGTTCTTC
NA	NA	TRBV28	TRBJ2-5	CARGTRGPWARRETQYF	TGTGCCAGGGGCACGCGGGGCCCGTGGGCCCGACGGGAGACCCAGTACTTC
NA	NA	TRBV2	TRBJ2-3	CASSEGGGDLFGTDTQYF	TGTGCCAGCAGTGAAGGGGGGGGCGACCTCTTTGGGACAGATACGCAGTATTTT
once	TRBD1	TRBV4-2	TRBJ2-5	CASSQEVQGASGWTQYF	TGTGCCAGCAGCCAAGAGGTACAGGGGGCGTCCGGGTGGACCCAGTACTTC
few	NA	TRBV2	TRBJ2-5	CASSKETQYF	TGTGCCAGCAGCAAAGAGACCCAGTACTTC
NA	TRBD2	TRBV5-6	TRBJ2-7	CASSRLSGGGTYEQYF	TGTGCCAGCAGCCGTTTGTCTGGCGGGGGGACCTACGAGCAGTACTTC
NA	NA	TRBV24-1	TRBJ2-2	CATSDSEYTGELFF	TGTGCCACCAGTGATTCCGAGTACACCGGGGAGCTGTTTTTT
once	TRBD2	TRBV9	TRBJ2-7	CASSVGPSGEGYEQYF	TGTGCCAGCAGCGTTGGTCCTAGCGGGGAAGGCTACGAGCAGTACTTC
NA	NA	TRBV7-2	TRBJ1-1	CASSVRPASNTEAFF	TGTGCCAGCAGCGTTAGGCCAGCGTCGAACACTGAAGCTTTCTTT
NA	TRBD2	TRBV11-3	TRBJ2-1	CASSLSGSVANEQFF	TGTGCCAGCAGCTTGAGCGGGAGCGTTGCGAATGAGCAGTTCTTC
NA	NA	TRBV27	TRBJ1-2	CASSPSGGAYGYTF	TGTGCCAGCAGTCCCTCGGGGGGGGCGTATGGCTACACCTTC
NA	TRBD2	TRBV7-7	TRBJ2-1	CASSPTPTSGADNEQFF	TGTGCTAGCAGCCCCACGCCGACTAGCGGGGCCGACAATGAGCAGTTCTTC
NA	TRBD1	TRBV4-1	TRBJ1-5	CASSRPDREGDQPQHF	TGCGCCAGCAGCCGACCCGACAGGGAAGGGGATCAGCCCCAGCATTTT
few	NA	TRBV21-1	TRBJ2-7	CASREAGVGTSFYEQYF	TGTGCCAGCAGAGAGGCCGGGGTAGGGACTAGCTTCTACGAGCAGTACTTC
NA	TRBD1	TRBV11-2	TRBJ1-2	CASSLDRGYGYTF	TGTGCCAGCAGTTTAGACAGGGGCTATGGCTACACCTTC